This T cell receptor (beta chain) was observed in a study of T cell responses to AZD1222 COVID-19 vaccine. Findings and limits, study-wide: Spike-specific TCR breadth and depth rose after two AZD1222 doses. The peak T cell response came first, and repertoires were sampled only after it. Donor demographics were predominantly white British with a female majority; clonal diversity may be underestimated. Regions left unmutated in variants are reportedly the target of nearly half of spike-specific TCRs.

Clones were read by immunoSEQ multiplex PCR, and TCRdb kept only the in-frame ones, dropping some. The sample contains tens of thousands of clones, roughly nine tenths of which appear only once. V lost 2 bases and J lost 1, with 9 bases in between. The CDR3 covers 15 residues. The V gene's germline CDR1 is SSHAT and CDR2 FNYEAQ (reference sequence). In its sample, this clone was seen a few times. Its antigen remains unidentified. This chain connects TRBV7-7 to TRBJ2-1, with D unclear. This TCR was sampled from an adult in good health. This specimen consisted of peripheral blood, obtained on day 0 of AZD1222 vaccination. CDR3 region: CASSLSDGSYNEQFF. DNA for the CDR3: TGTGCCAGCAGCTTATCCGATGGGTCCTACAATGAGCAGTTCTTC.